This T cell receptor (beta chain) was documented in a study of blood T cell repertoires in COVID-19. Across the study: Sites in the United States, Italy and Spain provided acute and convalescent COVID-19 samples. PBMCs, B-cell-depleted T cells, or T cells provided the cDNA or gDNA that made up the material.

Deletions cut 4 bases from V and 3 bases from J, with 13 bases between. The CDR3 totals 15 residues. CDR1 and CDR2 from the germline V gene are LNHNV and YYDKDF (reference sequence). Per the original data handling: Amplifying reference gene primers gave estimates of nucleated cell counts. This table comes from immunoSEQ multiplex PCR, and its TCRdb copy is limited to in-frame clones, with some not included. The V and J calls and the clone size are those of that table, but D and trimming were determined from the DNA. The sample includes about 49,000 clones, around 86% seen only once; the top ten take around 5%.

Sequencing was carried out using peripheral blood. The rearrangement joins TRBV15 to TRBJ2-1; possible D gene TRBD2, 6 bases. The sequence came from a man aged 35 to 55 with active COVID-19. The CDR3 bases are TGTGCCACCAGCAATTTCGGGACTGGCTACAATGAGCAGTTCTTC. It specifies CATSNFGTGYNEQFF. Full variable domain (rest looked up from reference TRBV15 and TRBJ2-1): DAMVIQNPRYQVTQFGKPVTLSCSQTLNHNVMYWYQQKSSQAPKLLFHYYDKDFNNEADTPDNFQSRRPNTSFCFLDIRSPGLGDTAMYLCATSNFGTGYNEQFFGPGTRLTVL.